This T cell receptor beta chain was obtained from a study of blood T cell repertoires in COVID-19. Participants, about 18 to 95 years old, spanned around 25 US areas. The assay was immunoSEQ multiplex PCR, and TCRdb's table has in-frame clones only and misses some. The sample shows 300,000 or so clones, more than 75% of them seen only once. In this sample, this clone turned up once. The CDR3 consists of 16 residues. The trim removed 4 bases at V and 1 base at J, leaving 7 bases unmatched. Germline loops: CDR1 WSHSY, CDR2 SAAADI. The sequenced sample was PBMCs or T cells enriched from blood (not recorded which). The TCR was taken from a woman under 40 who had recovered from COVID-19. The chain is built from TRBV10-2 and TRBJ2-3, with 8 bases fitting TRBD2. CDR3 residues: CASSGEVRGGTDTQYF. The CDR3 DNA reads as TGCGCCAGCAGTGGGGAGGTGCGGGGGGGCACAGATACGCAGTATTTT.